This TCR beta chain was found in a study of vaccination effects on CD4 cells after COVID-19. Study information: Researchers obtained post-vaccine samples at a median of 72 days past the second dose.

Regarding this clone: What it binds is unknown.

Using immunoSEQ multiplex PCR, the repertoire was profiled, and TCRdb retains in-frame clones only, with some absent. Among about 72,000 clones listed, around 80% were seen once. Per germline, CDR1 SNHLY and CDR2 FYNNEI. Trimming took 8 bases from V and 3 from J, leaving 11 bases between them. CDR3 length: 14 amino acids. ViraFEST used viral peptide pools to expand antigen-specific CD4+ T cells before sequencing. An approximately nine-day culture period preceded the isolation of CD4+ T cells. Everyone in the study got two shots of either the BNT162b2 or mRNA-1273 vaccine. Vaccinated recipients, who were negative for nucleocapsid antibodies, had no history of SARS-CoV-2 infection. Days 3 and 7 were when half the medium was replaced with IL-2 medium.

The chain uses TRBV2 and TRBJ1-6; D remains unclear. The sample was CD4+ T cells from PBMCs cultured with HCoV-229E spike peptides, taken after COVID-19 vaccination. This receptor was taken from a human donor who received a COVID-19 vaccine. The CDR3 is CASLTWGYNSPLHF. Here the CDR3 DNA reads TGTGCCAGCTTGACCTGGGGCTATAATTCACCCCTCCACTTT.